The 24 T cell receptor beta chains presented below share a single source sample, sequenced in a study of T cells after yellow fever vaccination. Using its own MiXCR run on the 5' RACE reads, TCRdb lists one record per CDR3 protein. The data show about 260,000 distinct CDR3 sequences, with around 5.2% seen just once and more than 3% held by the top ten. Sequenced material: CD4+ T cells sorted from PBMCs, taken on the day of the yellow fever booster vaccination. These receptors were collected from a man younger than 35 who received the YFV17D yellow fever vaccine.

This clonotype was observed at least ten times. The chain joins TRBV14 to TRBJ1-1, with D unresolved. Germline loops: CDR1 SGHDN, CDR2 FVKESK. V was pared by 4 bases and J by 0 bases, with 6 bases between. CDR3 size: 13 residues. CDR3 sequence: CASSLAMNTEAFF. The CDR3 coding sequence is TGTGCCAGCAGCCTGGCGATGAACACTGAAGCTTTCTTT.

This clonotype was detected ten times or more. J is TRBJ2-1 and V is TRBV7-3; possible D gene TRBD2, 5 bases. The CDR3 contains 15 residues. Trimming removed 5 bases at V and 4 bases at J, with 15 bases between. CDR1 is SGHTA and CDR2 is FQGTGA in the germline V gene. This CDR3 is CASSLDPAEYNEQFF. The DNA for the CDR3 is TGTGCCAGCAGCCTCGATCCAGCGGAGTACAATGAGCAGTTCTTC.

This chain links TRBV5-1 with TRBJ2-7; possible D gene TRBD1, 6 bases. Germline lookup yields CDR1 SGHRS and CDR2 YFSETQ. With 1 base removed from V and 5 bases from J, the gap between germline ends came to 16 bases. The CDR3 runs 15 residues. CDR3 DNA sequence: TGCGCCAGCAGCTTGTACAGGGACGTTTCTGACGAGCAGTACTTC. Amino acids: CASSLYRDVSDEQYF.

This clonotype was recorded at least ten times. The CDR3 DNA sequence: TGTGCCAGCAGCTTAGGGACAGGGAGGAATCAGCCCCAGCATTTT. Translated, it gives CASSLGTGRNQPQHF. V gene TRBV7-9 combines with J gene TRBJ1-5; 8 nucleotides line up with TRBD1. The CDR3 length is 15 residues. Per the germline V gene, CDR1 is SEHNR and CDR2 is FQNEAQ (reference sequence). V was pared by 1 base and J by 4 bases, with 3 bases of the junction left unmatched. The full variable domain, its missing parts supplied by reference TRBV7-9 and TRBJ1-5, is DTGVSQNPRHKITKRGQNVTFRCDPISEHNRLYWYRQTLGQGPEFLTYFQNEAQLEKSRLLSDRFSAERPKGSFSTLEIQRTEQGDSAMYLCASSLGTGRNQPQHFGDGTRLSIL.

The chain couples TRBV5-6 to TRBJ2-7, with D perhaps TRBD2 (5 bases). CDR3 length equals 14 residues. Germline values: CDR1 SGHDT, CDR2 YYEEEE. The ends were cut back, 0 bases at V and 3 bases at J, with 10 bases in the middle. The chain's CDR3 is CASSLGRGFYEQYV. DNA of the CDR3: TGTGCCAGCAGCTTGGGTCGGGGTTTCTACGAGCAGTACGTC.

V usage is TRBV7-3 and J usage is TRBJ2-1; TRBD1 aligns across 7 bases. The CDR3 is 16 amino acids. V lost 1 base and J lost 3; bases outside the gene matches: 6. Per germline, CDR1 SGHTA and CDR2 FQGTGA. CDR3 sequence: CASSLKGDSLYNEQFF. CDR3 sequence (DNA): TGTGCCAGCAGCTTAAAGGGGGACAGCCTCTACAATGAGCAGTTCTTC.

A few counts support this clonotype. This chain connects TRBV27 to TRBJ2-7, with TRBD1 as a possible D gene (6 bases). This CDR3 spans 14 amino acids. V lost 5 bases and J 6 bases, leaving 17 bases between the germline ends. In germline, CDR1 is MNHEY, CDR2 SMNVEV (reference sequence). CDR3 nucleotides: TGTGCCAGCAGTCCCCGGGACACCCGCCCCGAGCAGTACTTC. Residues: CASSPRDTRPEQYF.

The gene calls are TRBV4-3 and TRBJ1-3, with unresolved D. CDR3 length: 15 amino acids. CDR1 is LGHNA, CDR2 YSLEER, per germline. Trimming shortened V by 0 bases and J by 0 bases, and 6 bases separated the two germline ends. The CDR3 sequence is CASSQEPFSGNTIYF. CDR3 coding DNA: TGCGCCAGCAGCCAAGAGCCCTTCTCTGGAAACACCATATATTTT.

This clonotype was observed a handful of times. This chain uses TRBV10-3 with TRBJ1-6, with D perhaps matching TRBD1 (6 bases). V lost 5 bases to trimming and J lost 1 base, with 12 bases between them. The germline gives CDR1 ENHRY, CDR2 SYGVKD. The CDR3 runs to 16 residues. CDR3 DNA: TGTGCCATCAGTTTATCAGGGGCGTCCTATAATTCACCCCTCCACTTT. Protein product: CAISLSGASYNSPLHF.

In this sample, this clonotype turned up a few times. The chain joins TRBV7-2 to TRBJ2-7; perhaps TRBD2 as D (5 bases). Looked up from germline, CDR1 is SGHTA and CDR2 is FQGNSA. This CDR3 comprises 13 residues. V lost 3 bases and J 1 base, leaving 7 bases between the germline ends. The CDR3 sequence: CASSFGVSYEQYF. Written as DNA, the CDR3 is TGTGCCAGCAGCTTCGGGGTTTCCTACGAGCAGTACTTC.

This clonotype was detected only a few times. This chain links TRBV6-1 with TRBJ1-2, with no clear D. Germline assignment: CDR1 MNHNS and CDR2 SASEGT. V lost 3 bases and J 3 bases, leaving 8 bases between the germline ends. This CDR3 comprises 13 residues. The CDR3 DNA reads as TGTGCCAGCAGTGATGTCGGCTACTATGGCTACACCTTC. It yields the protein CASSDVGYYGYTF.

This clonotype has just a few counts. CDR3 sequence: CSAPKRGSSYEQYF. CDR3 nucleotides: TGCAGTGCCCCTAAGCGGGGTAGCTCCTACGAGCAGTACTTC. The V and J genes are TRBV20-1 and TRBJ2-7, with TRBD2 identical over 7 bases. With V trimmed by 6 bases and J by 0 bases, 8 bases remained unmatched. The CDR3 length is 14 residues. The germline V gene encodes CDR1 DFQATT and CDR2 SNEGSKA (reference sequence).

In this sample, this clonotype turned up many times. This chain joins TRBV28 and TRBJ2-1, with D perhaps TRBD2 (6 bases). This CDR3 contains 13 residues. V lost 9 bases and J lost 3, with 12 bases in between. Per germline, CDR1 MDHEN and CDR2 SYDVKM. CDR3 amino acids: CASYSGSYNEQFF. In nucleotides, the CDR3 is TGTGCCAGTTATAGCGGTAGCTACAATGAGCAGTTCTTC.

This clonotype was picked up a small number of times. V gene TRBV6-2 or TRBV6-3 combines with J gene TRBJ1-5; D call uncertain. CDR3 length equals 12 residues. Trimming stripped 6 bases from V and 3 bases from J, with 6 bases between. Germline CDR1 MNHEY, CDR2 SVGEGT. The CDR3 region has the DNA TGTGCCAGCAGGGAGGACAATCAGCCCCAGCATTTT. Protein: CASREDNQPQHF.

This clonotype was seen only a few times. The genes are TRBV5-1 and TRBJ2-1, with 8 bases lining up with TRBD1. The V gene end was trimmed by 3 bases and the J gene end by 10 bases; junction bases not matched to a gene: 15. The CDR3 spans 16 residues. The germline gives CDR1 SGHRS, CDR2 YFSETQ. The CDR3 region is CASSSGQGLALAEQFF. The CDR3 nucleotides read TGCGCCAGCAGCTCAGGACAGGGACTCGCTTTGGCGGAGCAGTTCTTC.

The rearrangement joins TRBV27 to TRBJ1-5; a possible D gene is TRBD1 (6 bases). This CDR3 is built from 15 residues. Trimming stripped 6 bases from V and 5 bases from J, with 17 bases between. Germline values: CDR1 MNHEY, CDR2 SMNVEV (reference sequence). The CDR3 protein is CASSPGTRPHQPQHF. The CDR3, as DNA: TGTGCCAGCAGCCCCGGGACAAGGCCTCATCAGCCCCAGCATTTT.

This clonotype has only a few counts. This sequence joins TRBV6-5 and TRBJ2-3, with D unclear. Trimming left V 10 bases short and J 4 bases short, with 12 bases between. Germline CDR1 MNHEY, CDR2 SVGAGI. The CDR3 runs 12 residues. CDR3 bases: TGTGCCACTGGACCCCGCCCAGATACGCAGTATTTT. Translating it yields CATGPRPDTQYF.

The chain carries TRBV20-1 and TRBJ2-3; 7 positions match TRBD2. CDR3 length equals 14 residues. The V gene's germline CDR1 is DFQATT and CDR2 SNEGSKA (reference sequence). This CDR3 reads CRINSRGVTDTQYF. The CDR3 nucleotides are TGCCGGATTAATAGCCGGGGGGTAACAGATACGCAGTATTTT.

This clonotype showed up many times. The chain joins TRBV20-1 to TRBJ1-2; D gene unclear. Germline V gene sequence: CDR1 DFQATT, CDR2 SNEGSKA (reference sequence). The CDR3 has 13 residues. V was pared by 6 bases and J by 7 bases, with 18 bases between. The CDR3 bases are TGCAGTGCCCCGCCCTCGGCCGGACGTGGCTACACCTTC. Protein sequence: CSAPPSAGRGYTF.

The chain employs TRBV3-1 and TRBJ2-3; the match to TRBD2 covers 12 bases. CDR1 is LGHDT, CDR2 YNNKEL, per germline (reference sequence). This CDR3 has 16 residues. V dropped 5 bases and J dropped 3; count of bases not matched to a gene: 6. The CDR3 DNA follows: TGTGCCAGCAGCGCCAGACTAGCGGGGGTGACAGATACGCAGTATTTT. This gives the protein CASSARLAGVTDTQYF.

The chain has TRBV7-9 and TRBJ1-1; tentative D call: TRBD1 (5 bases). The CDR3 is 13 amino acids. Germline V gene data show CDR1 as SEHNR and CDR2 as FQNEAQ (reference sequence). The V end lost 6 bases, the J end lost 0 bases, and 8 bases lay between the germline ends. Here the CDR3 DNA reads TGTGCCAGCAGGCAGGACATGAACACTGAAGCTTTCTTT. It specifies CASRQDMNTEAFF. The variable domain in full, completed from reference TRBV7-9 and TRBJ1-1, reads DTGVSQNPRHKITKRGQNVTFRCDPISEHNRLYWYRQTLGQGPEFLTYFQNEAQLEKSRLLSDRFSAERPKGSFSTLEIQRTEQGDSAMYLCASRQDMNTEAFFGQGTRLTVV.

The sample holds many counts of this clonotype. The V call is TRBV12-3 or TRBV12-4, the J call TRBJ1-3; D gene uncertain. This CDR3 is 13 amino acids long. V was shortened by 5 bases and J by 9 bases, with 14 bases between the two germline ends. CDR3: CASSRSSIGTIYF. The CDR3 DNA is TGTGCCAGCAGTAGAAGCTCGATTGGCACCATATATTTT.

The J gene is TRBJ1-2, the V gene TRBV28; TRBD1 is a possible D gene (5 bases). The germline V and J ends were trimmed by 10 bases and 4 bases, with 10 bases remaining between them. CDR1 and CDR2 from the germline V gene are MDHEN and SYDVKM. The CDR3 is 11 residues long. This chain's CDR3 is CATGQLYGYTF. The CDR3 DNA follows: TGTGCCACGGGGCAGCTCTATGGCTACACCTTC.

The V gene is TRBV7-2, the J gene TRBJ2-3, with D perhaps being TRBD1 or TRBD2 (6 bases each). V was trimmed by 1 base and J by 6 bases, leaving 11 bases between them. Germline CDR1 and CDR2: SGHTA and FQGNSA. The CDR3 loop spans 14 amino acids. In DNA, the CDR3 is TGTGCCAGCAGCTTAGTGTGGGGGGCGGATACGCAGTATTTT. Translated, it gives CASSLVWGADTQYF.